This T cell receptor beta chain was documented in a study of cytotoxic CD8 clonotypes in ibrutinib-treated CLL. V lost 4 bases and J lost 4; bases outside the gene matches: 11. The length of the CDR3 is 15 residues. The germline V gene has CDR1 SQVTM and CDR2 ANQGSEA. Repertoires were generated with immunoSEQ multiplex PCR, while TCRdb's copy carries only in-frame clones and drops some. This table holds hundreds of thousands of clones, under 75% found once. This rearrangement joins TRBV29-1 to TRBJ2-3; 7 bases align to TRBD2. Sample: PBMCs, taken after 24 months of ibrutinib treatment. The TCR originated in a human donor with chronic lymphocytic leukemia. The CDR3 nucleotides read TGCAGCGTTGCCGGCGGGAGTGGGGGGGCAGATACGCAGTATTTT. Residues: CSVAGGSGGADTQYF.